The 20 T cell receptor beta chains listed next were all sequenced from one sample in a study of cytomegalovirus exposure and HLA in healthy donors. The PCR used 60 Vbeta and 13 Jbeta primers. Profiled with immunoSEQ multiplex PCR; TCRdb holds only in-frame clones, not every one. Of some 200,000 clones in the sample, 65% to 85% were seen once. What was sequenced was PBMCs. The receptors were sampled from a boy aged 2 to 10 in good health and CMV-seronegative.

J is TRBJ1-1 and V is TRBV20-1, with a possible D match to TRBD1 (5 bases). CDR1 DFQATT and CDR2 SNEGSKA come from the germline V gene (reference sequence). Trimming took 6 bases from V and 4 from J, leaving 9 bases between them. This CDR3 has 11 residues. The CDR3, as DNA: TGCAGTGCCCGGGGGGGCACTGAAGCTTTCTTT. This codes for CSARGGTEAFF.

This clone was detected only a few times. The chain is built from TRBV5-1 and TRBJ2-3, with 8 bases aligning to TRBD2. CDR1 and CDR2 (germline): SGHRS, YFSETQ. This CDR3 is 18 amino acids long. J lost 8 bases, V lost 0 bases, and 17 bases had no gene match. CDR3 in amino acids: CASSLEGRHPTAGGTQYF. CDR3 DNA: TGCGCCAGCAGCTTGGAAGGCCGGCACCCAACTGCGGGGGGTACGCAGTATTTT.

V is TRBV29-1 and J is TRBJ2-3; tentatively, D is TRBD2 (6 bases). Looked up from germline, CDR1 is SQVTM and CDR2 is ANQGSEA. The CDR3 covers 12 residues. V was cut by 6 bases and J by 4 bases, with 11 bases left in between. This chain's CDR3 is CSVLAPPDTQYF. The DNA for the CDR3 is TGCAGCGTACTAGCCCCCCCAGATACGCAGTATTTT.

The chain is built from TRBV2 and TRBJ1-4, with 7 bases matching TRBD1. Trimming at V came to 1 base and at J to 8 bases, leaving 7 bases not matched to a gene. Germline V CDR1 and CDR2: SNHLY, FYNNEI. The CDR3 has 15 amino acids. The CDR3 DNA follows: TGTGCCAGCAGTGAAGGAGGGGGCCCCGGGGAAAAACTGTTTTTT. Translating it yields CASSEGGGPGEKLFF.

The V and J genes are TRBV5-4 and TRBJ1-1; 7 positions agree with TRBD1. The CDR3 totals 15 residues. Germline V gene sequence: CDR1 SGHNT, CDR2 YYREEE (reference sequence). V shed 3 bases, J shed 5 bases, and the junction held 10 bases outside the gene matches. CDR3 in amino acids: CASSSGQQGRTEAFF. The CDR3 DNA follows: TGTGCCAGCAGCTCGGGACAGCAAGGGCGGACTGAAGCTTTCTTT.

The V call is TRBV7-3, the J call TRBJ2-5; D might be TRBD2 (5 bases). V lost 3 bases to trimming and J lost 3 bases, with 8 bases between them. Germline V gene sequence: CDR1 SGHTA, CDR2 FQGTGA. There are 13 residues in the CDR3. The CDR3 is CASSFRREETQYF. Here the CDR3 DNA reads TGTGCCAGCAGCTTTCGGCGGGAAGAGACCCAGTACTTC.

V usage is TRBV25-1 and J usage is TRBJ2-7, with D possibly being TRBD2 (6 bases). Germline V gives CDR1 MGHDK, CDR2 SYGVNS. V was shortened by 4 bases and J by 2 bases, with 12 bases between the two germline ends. The CDR3 spans 14 residues. The chain's CDR3 is CASSGLEGAYEQYF. CDR3 coding DNA: TGTGCCAGCAGTGGGTTGGAGGGCGCCTACGAGCAGTACTTC.

This rearrangement joins TRBV4-2 to TRBJ2-7; possible D gene TRBD1, 6 bases. Germline V gene data show CDR1 as LGHNA and CDR2 as YNFKEQ. V was pared by 1 base and J by 1 base, with 11 bases between. The CDR3 totals 15 residues. The CDR3 loop reads CASSQGIGGSYEQYF. CDR3 bases: TGTGCCAGCAGCCAAGGAATAGGGGGTTCCTACGAGCAGTACTTC.

This chain's CDR3 is CASSLAPRGPHEQYF. The CDR3 DNA sequence: TGTGCCAGCAGCTTAGCTCCGCGGGGTCCCCACGAGCAGTACTTC. The J gene is TRBJ2-7, the V gene TRBV7-8; a possible D gene is TRBD2 (6 bases). Trimming pared 0 bases from V and 5 bases from J, leaving 14 bases between. This CDR3 is 15 amino acids long. Germline-derived CDR1 and CDR2 are SGHVS and FQNEAQ.

The count of this clone is one. V is TRBV7-8 and J is TRBJ2-7, with TRBD1 matching over 7 bases. Germline V lookup: CDR1 SGHVS, CDR2 FQNEAQ. The CDR3 totals 13 residues. The ends lost 5 bases at V and 3 bases at J; junction bases unmatched: 4. The CDR3 region is CASSTGTDYEQYF. In DNA form, the CDR3 reads TGTGCCAGCAGCACTGGGACAGACTACGAGCAGTACTTC.

This clone occurred once. The V gene is TRBV5-5, the J gene TRBJ2-1; weak D call: TRBD2 (6 bases). V lost 1 base to trimming and J lost 3 bases, with 11 bases between them. CDR1 and CDR2 from the germline V gene are SGHKS and YYEKEE (reference sequence). The length of the CDR3 is 15 residues. CDR3: CASSLTGTLYNEQFF. For the CDR3, the DNA is TGTGCCAGCAGCTTGACGGGGACTCTCTACAATGAGCAGTTCTTC.

CDR3 residues: CASSELIGGWDEKLFF. The CDR3 DNA reads as TGTGCCAGCAGTGAATTGATAGGGGGATGGGATGAAAAACTGTTTTTT. This chain uses TRBV25-1 with TRBJ1-4; perhaps TRBD1 as D (6 bases). Trimming stripped 1 base from V and 6 bases from J, with 15 bases between. Per germline, CDR1 MGHDK and CDR2 SYGVNS. The CDR3 is made up of 16 amino acids.

This chain connects TRBV6-1 to TRBJ2-1; 7 bases line up with TRBD2. In germline, CDR1 is MNHNS, CDR2 SASEGT. The CDR3 has 18 amino acids. V lost 2 bases and J lost 1; bases outside the gene matches: 11. CDR3 sequence: CASSEPPGGEGSYNEQFF. CDR3 sequence (DNA): TGTGCCAGCAGTGAACCCCCTGGGGGGGAGGGTTCCTACAATGAGCAGTTCTTC.

This clone occurred a few times. The identical CDR3 is also encoded by other nucleotide sequences in the sample. The chain carries TRBV5-1 and TRBJ2-3, with 7 bases aligning to TRBD1. The CDR3 totals 15 residues. V dropped 4 bases and J dropped 0; count of bases not matched to a gene: 5. Germline CDR1 is SGHRS and CDR2 is YFSETQ. The CDR3 sequence is CASSLGTASTDTQYF. In DNA, the CDR3 is TGCGCCAGCAGCCTGGGGACAGCTAGCACAGATACGCAGTATTTT.

The gene calls are TRBV4-2 and TRBJ2-7, with TRBD2 identical over 15 bases. From germline, CDR1 is LGHNA and CDR2 YNFKEQ. With V trimmed by 0 bases and J by 0 bases, 9 bases remained unmatched. This CDR3 is 20 amino acids long. CDR3 residues: CASSQDSEGLAGGYSYEQYF. In DNA form, the CDR3 reads TGTGCCAGCAGCCAAGATTCCGAAGGACTAGCGGGAGGGTACTCCTACGAGCAGTACTTC.

The chain recombines TRBV14 with TRBJ2-4; 7 bases fit TRBD2. Germline V gives CDR1 SGHDN, CDR2 FVKESK. Trimming cost V 4 bases and J 3 bases; bases outside gene matches: 3. The CDR3 is made up of 14 amino acids. The CDR3 here is CASSPRGNKNIQYF. The CDR3 coding sequence is TGTGCCAGCAGCCCGCGGGGGAACAAAAACATTCAGTACTTC.

The chain uses TRBV9 and TRBJ2-5; 7 nucleotides align to TRBD2. The germline V gene encodes CDR1 SGDLS and CDR2 YYNGEE. This CDR3 region has 13 residues. Trimming at V came to 3 bases and at J to 4 bases, leaving 3 bases not matched to a gene. This CDR3 is CASSAWEGETQYF. The DNA for the CDR3 is TGTGCCAGCAGCGCCTGGGAGGGAGAGACCCAGTACTTC.

The table lists this clone with a count of one. The chain couples TRBV12-5 to TRBJ1-5; the D gene is possibly TRBD1 (6 bases). V dropped 0 bases and J dropped 3 bases, with 15 bases sitting between them. Germline CDR1 reads LGHNT; CDR2 reads FRNRAP. The length of the CDR3 is 17 residues. CDR3 coding DNA: TGTGCTAGTGGTTTGGTACAGGGCTCACTGTCCAATCAGCCCCAGCATTTT. As protein: CASGLVQGSLSNQPQHF.

The rearrangement links TRBV15 to TRBJ1-2; 7 bases agree with TRBD1. Germline assignment: CDR1 LNHNV and CDR2 YYDKDF (reference sequence). V lost 3 bases, J lost 3 bases, and 4 bases stayed unmatched. CDR3 length: 14 amino acids. CDR3 DNA: TGTGCCACCAGCAGGAAACAGGGGCACTATGGCTACACCTTC. Its protein is CATSRKQGHYGYTF.

J is TRBJ2-3 and V is TRBV27; TRBD2 aligns across 9 bases. The CDR3 has 16 residues. The germline V gene has CDR1 MNHEY and CDR2 SMNVEV (reference sequence). The V segment lost 5 bases and the J segment 2 bases; nucleotides outside the gene matches: 8. CDR3 sequence (DNA): TGTGCCAGCAGTACTCGGACTAGCGAACACACAGATACGCAGTATTTT. It translates to CASSTRTSEHTDTQYF.